This T cell receptor (beta chain) was identified during a study of cytomegalovirus exposure and HLA in healthy donors (dated by TCRdb to between 2016 and 2019). About the study as a whole: According to an earlier analysis of several hundred of the donors, about 179 million T cells yielded 100 million or so unique TCR beta sequences and about 280 Gb of sequence data. Both class I and class II loci were covered by HLA typing, at four-digit resolution. Typing coverage differed by locus: A, B, C, DRB1 and DQB1 were typed in about 620-640 donors, DQA1 in 500 to 550, DPA1 in some 570, and DPB1 in about 450. Genome-wide SNP genotypes for about 65% of the roughly 700 donors were used in a later genetic analysis, which treated that subset as a discovery cohort. Approximately 300 gigabases of sequencing data and approximately 85 million unique TCR sequences were included in an early release covering around 650 HLA-typed donors. To study patterns of TCR occurrence, a later analysis re-analyzed previously published TCR beta repertoires from 600 to 750 donors and added high-resolution HLA genotyping. Of the roughly 400 genotyped donors, 65% to 90% were placed in the genetic ancestry cluster associated with self-reported Caucasian donors. Because of strong linkage in the cohort, roughly five DR-DQ haplotypes were treated as single units for association and clustering. The study was designed to test whether signatures of past pathogen exposure could be identified by cataloging public T cell receptors. Donor age, sex, ethnicity and CMV serostatus were compiled together with the repertoire data. The study combined high-throughput TCR immunosequencing, statistical association of individual TCRs with disease status, and machine learning to predict cytomegalovirus infection status. Among around 400 genotyped donors of the cohort, an average of about 220,000 unique TCR beta nucleotide sequences was sequenced per donor, of which approximately 19% were non-productive. The study used immunosequencing to profile the T cell repertoires of several hundred subjects and linked those repertoires to cytomegalovirus serostatus. All discovery cohort repertoires had been generated on a single sequencing platform. A separate validation cohort of 90 to 150 different subjects was used in addition to the 666-subject first cohort. In an earlier analysis of roughly 600 of the donors, high-throughput TCR beta sequencing was used to judge whether each TCR beta V gene segment behaved as functional or pseudogenic. Rather than using new phenotypic data, the later analysis identified candidate immune exposures from TCR beta sequences and from how often those sequences occurred across donors.

This clone appeared a single time. The clone's antigen remains unknown. Per-base quality was not reported, and no clone a single base away is much larger than it. CDR1 SGHDT and CDR2 YYEEEE were looked up in the germline V gene. The junction shows trimming of 1 base on V and 8 bases on J, and the gene matches do not reach 9 bases of it. From the cysteine through the phenylalanine, the CDR3 covers 15 amino acids. Only the CDR3 portion is preserved as DNA: 45 bases, with reading frame beginning at the first base. The research as a whole found: A further reported finding was that TCR beta sequences accurately predicted the HLA-A and HLA-B alleles for most subjects in the first cohort. According to a later analysis, most CMV-associated TCR beta chains appeared to be HLA-restricted, and the HLA associations seemed to be driven largely by CMV exposure. A later analysis reported that several top co-occurrence clusters appeared linked to parvovirus B19, influenza, CMV and Epstein-Barr virus. Broadly in line with IMGT annotations, most TCR beta V segments showed up in productive rearrangements about 87% or about 30% of the time in an earlier analysis of 587 of the donors. A later analysis found that HLA-associated TCR beta chains were more clonally expanded and had lower generation probabilities than equally common non-associated chains. Most TCR sequences were seen in very few donors, while some public TCRs were found in many individuals. In a later analysis, TCR association rates were found to vary across HLA loci, with the most associated TCRs seen for DRB1 alleles and the fewest for HLA-C alleles. Correlated functional status among segregating V segments might be attributable to linkage disequilibrium, but an unknown experimental factor could not be ruled out. Presence/absence analyses assumed roughly uniform sequencing depth across donors, an assumption that may not hold. The sequencing pipeline was judged likely to have produced a cluster of highly shared sequence variants as a technical artifact. V-gene and J-gene trimming of TCR beta chains was associated with a missense DCLRE1C variant in a later genetic analysis, and the association was replicated in an independent cohort. When HLA alleles, especially DR and DQ, strongly co-occurred, attributing TCR associations to individual alleles was difficult. The classifier was reported to diagnose cytomegalovirus status with high specificity and sensitivity in both the original cohort and the validation cohort. In vitro tests confirmed that a few of the cytomegalovirus-associated TCR beta chains recognize cytomegalovirus antigens. The authors suggested that the approach could potentially be generalized to other disease states and immunological phenotypes. HLA typing was unavailable for some donors at each locus, so association tests used only the typed subset. Fewer than 20 rarely observed V segments, including chromosome 9 orphons, were excluded from the earlier analysis of almost 600 of the donors because counts were too low. In the study, some 160 TCR beta chains were listed as associated with cytomegalovirus. The cohort was sequenced for TCR beta chains only, and without alpha or paired-chain data the features that could be detected were limited. CMV serostatus was the only immune exposure information available for the cohort. At a false discovery rate of 0.05, a later analysis linked roughly 17,000 TCR beta sequences to specific HLA alleles. According to a later genetic analysis, donors in an Asian-associated ancestry cluster had fewer N-insertions in productive TCRs than the approximately 670-donor mean. Because the 87-base-pair reads could not distinguish some IMGT-functional V segments, including TRBV6-2 and TRBV6-3, those segments were excluded.

Libraries were prepared through the immunoSEQ multiplex PCR assay. The multiplex PCR relied on a mix of 60 forward primers for TCR Vbeta segments and 13 reverse primers for TCR Jbeta segments. Amplification of the CDR3 region of rearranged TCR beta genes was performed with a multiplex PCR assay on genomic DNA. On the Illumina HiSeq System, the amplified TCR beta libraries were sequenced as 87-base-pair reads. Processing in the source paper ran as follows. A later analysis tallied 80 million to 95 million unique TCR beta chains across the 700 or so repertoires, and approximately 9.9 million of those chains were shared by two or more donors. Raw reads were error-corrected and collapsed into unique sequences by a nearest-neighbor algorithm in which closely related sequences were merged to remove PCR and sequencing errors. V, D and J gene segments were assigned by aligning CDR3 sequences to IMGT reference sequences. For a sequence to be retained, at least a six-nucleotide match to both a V gene segment and a J gene segment was required. Rearrangements were classified as productive when the CDR3 lacked stop codons and remained in frame with V and J, and all other rearrangements were classified as non-productive. CDR3 was defined by IMGT convention, running from the second conserved V-encoded cysteine to the conserved J-encoded phenylalanine. In an earlier analysis of some 550 of the donors, sequences lacking an unambiguous match to a single V gene segment were excluded. In an earlier analysis of some 590 of the donors, a V segment was called functional when productive rearrangements were above 56.7%, and segregating when the standard deviation between donors exceeded 5%. A statistical classification framework was built to diagnose cytomegalovirus status from the catalog of TCR beta chain sequences. In a later analysis, TCR nucleotide sequences were compared against IMGT/GENE-DB human TR gene sequences so that V and J genes could be assigned. A later analysis assigned CDR3 sequences and most-parsimonious VDJ recombination scenarios with the TCRdist pipeline. A later analysis defined each TCR beta chain by its CDR3 amino acid sequence plus V-gene family, and excluded reads lacking a unique V-gene family. A later analysis removed several hundred highly shared, low-generation-probability nucleotide sequences to deal with suspected cross-contamination and a sequencing artifact. In a later analysis, a clonal expansion index was calculated for each public chain from normalized within-repertoire ranks of inferred template counts. In a later analysis, generation probabilities were computed using a VDJ recombination model fitted to out-of-frame rearrangements, and the results were checked against IGoR. A later analysis scored TCR-TCR, TCR-HLA and TCR-CMV co-occurrence with hypergeometric tests, applying a repertoire-size bias correction to TCR pairs. In a later analysis, false discovery rates were estimated by permuting HLA or CMV assignments 20 times. In a later analysis, co-occurring TCRs were grouped using DBSCAN, with TCRdist sequence similarity added in when clustering inside HLA-allele-positive subsets. Repertoires with fewer than 30,000 or more than 120,000 public chains were left out of co-occurrence clustering, as were a handful of repertoires with anomalous nucleotide sharing. TCRdb mirrors the immuneACCESS table, restricted to in-frame sequences. Some clones are absent from its copies; in checked studies, under half trace to an unresolved V gene, and the reason for the others is unknown. The V and J calls and clone size come from that table; D and trimming were worked out from the DNA. The sample contains 45,000 to 70,000 clones, roughly 82% of them found a single time. 1.6% of the sample is in the top ten clones.

The cohort consisted of 666 healthy bone marrow donors. All cohort members were sampled while nominally healthy, although unrecorded immune exposures were likely present. The donor was CMV seronegative and was included in the group of over 300 seronegative cohort members. A peripheral blood sample was collected from each donor, and TCR beta sequencing was performed on peripheral blood mononuclear cells. The Qiagen DNeasy Blood Extraction Kit was used to extract genomic DNA from the blood cell samples. This chain is built from TRBV5-6 and TRBJ1-2; 9 bases in the junction line up with TRBD1. This sequence was found in a man aged 25-45 years in good health and CMV-seronegative. Sequencing input: PBMCs. CDR3 loop: CASSLTGGESRGYTF. The DNA is TGTGCCAGCAGCTTGACAGGGGGCGAATCTCGAGGCTACACCTTC.